The 15 T cell receptor beta chains in this list originate from one sample, sequenced in a study of blood T cell repertoires in COVID-19. The repertoire was sequenced with immunoSEQ multiplex PCR; TCRdb's copy has only in-frame clones and lacks some. The data hold approximately 280,000 clones, with 70% to 90% observed a single time. Material: peripheral blood. The receptors were sampled from a woman between 65 and 79 years old with acute or convalescent COVID-19.

V and J are TRBV2 and TRBJ1-1; D is uncertain. CDR3 length equals 12 residues. CDR1 is SNHLY, CDR2 FYNNEI, per germline. The germline V and J ends were trimmed by 4 bases and 0 bases, with 3 bases remaining between them. CDR3 nucleotide sequence: TGTGCCAGCAGTGCCATGAACACTGAAGCTTTCTTT. Translating it yields CASSAMNTEAFF.

This chain joins TRBV24-1 and TRBJ2-3; 9 nucleotides line up with TRBD1. Germline V CDR1 and CDR2: KGHDR, SFDVKD. The CDR3 contains 14 residues. J was trimmed by 4 bases and V by 7 bases; bases with no gene match: 5. CDR3 in DNA: TGTGCCACCAGGGGGACAGGGATAGCAGATACGCAGTATTTT. Translation: CATRGTGIADTQYF.

The V and J genes are TRBV2 and TRBJ1-1; 10 nucleotides match TRBD1. With V trimmed by 5 bases and J by 0 bases, 3 bases remained unmatched. CDR3 length equals 15 residues. Germline CDR1 and CDR2: SNHLY and FYNNEI. The CDR3, as DNA: TGTGCCAGCAGTAGACAGGGGGCTATGAACACTGAAGCTTTCTTT. It codes for CASSRQGAMNTEAFF.

The chain employs TRBV7-2 and TRBJ1-5, with D uncertain. Germline CDR1 is SGHTA and CDR2 is FQGNSA. V was shortened by 2 bases and J by 5 bases, with 7 bases between the two germline ends. The CDR3 consists of 13 residues. As DNA, the CDR3 is TGTGCCAGCAGCTTATCACGGGATCAGCCCCAGCATTTT. It encodes CASSLSRDQPQHF. The full variable domain, its missing parts supplied by reference TRBV7-2 and TRBJ1-5, is GAGVSQSPSNKVTEKGKDVELRCDPISGHTALYWYRQSLGQGLEFLIYFQGNSAPDKSGLPSDRFSAERTGGSVSTLTIQRTQQEDSAVYLCASSLSRDQPQHFGDGTRLSIL.

The gene calls are TRBV10-2 and TRBJ1-1; possibly TRBD1 for D (5 bases). V lost 3 bases to trimming and J lost 5 bases, with 16 bases between them. The germline V gene has CDR1 WSHSY and CDR2 SAAADI. The CDR3 has 15 residues. The CDR3, as DNA: TGCGCCAGCAGTGACGGAGGGATGGGACGGACTGAAGCTTTCTTT. This translates into CASSDGGMGRTEAFF.

The genes are TRBV5-1 and TRBJ2-2; the D gene is possibly TRBD2 (5 bases). CDR3 size: 16 residues. Germline loops: CDR1 SGHRS, CDR2 YFSETQ. The germline V and J ends were trimmed by 0 bases and 0 bases, with 9 bases remaining between them. This chain's CDR3 is CASSLGLAANTGELFF. In DNA, the CDR3 is TGCGCCAGCAGCTTGGGGCTAGCTGCGAACACCGGGGAGCTGTTTTTT.

The chain is built from TRBV11-3 and TRBJ1-1; 9 bases line up with TRBD1. J was trimmed by 6 bases and V by 5 bases; bases with no gene match: 10. CDR3 length: 15 amino acids. From germline, CDR1 is SGHNT and CDR2 YENEEA. The CDR3 DNA sequence: TGTGCCAGCAGCCTCGGACAGGGGAGGTCGGCTGAAGCTTTCTTT. Its protein is CASSLGQGRSAEAFF.

CDR3 sequence reads: CASSLDRDHYNEQFF. Written as DNA, the CDR3 is TGTGCCAGCAGCTTGGACCGGGATCATTACAATGAGCAGTTCTTC. The genes are TRBV5-5 and TRBJ2-1, with D possibly TRBD2 on 5 matching bases. V lost 0 bases to trimming and J lost 4 bases, with 11 bases between them. The CDR3 consists of 15 residues. CDR1 SGHKS and CDR2 YYEKEE come from the germline V gene (reference sequence).

The gene calls are TRBV18 and TRBJ2-2; D is unclear. V was pared by 4 bases and J by 3 bases, with 6 bases between. This CDR3 is built from 13 residues. Germline CDR1 is KGHSH and CDR2 is LQKENI. In DNA form, the CDR3 reads TGTGCCAGCTCACGGCAAGACACCGGGGAGCTGTTTTTT. Encoded protein: CASSRQDTGELFF.

The chain employs TRBV6-5 and TRBJ1-6; D is uncertain. This CDR3 has 13 amino acids. V lost 6 bases to trimming and J lost 10 bases, with 13 bases between them. Germline loops: CDR1 MNHEY, CDR2 SVGAGI. CDR3 residues: CASREGGKSPLHF. The CDR3 DNA follows: TGTGCCAGCAGGGAGGGTGGGAAGTCACCCCTCCACTTT.

The genes are TRBV2 and TRBJ1-2; possibly TRBD1 for D (6 bases). V lost 8 bases and J 2 bases, leaving 18 bases between the germline ends. CDR1 SNHLY and CDR2 FYNNEI come from the germline V gene. This CDR3 is 15 amino acids long. The CDR3 sequence is CASQDGGASNYGYTF. Here the CDR3 DNA reads TGTGCCAGCCAAGACGGGGGGGCTAGCAACTATGGCTACACCTTC.

The chain is built from TRBV27 and TRBJ2-2; 7 bases are a match to TRBD2. The CDR3 contains 14 residues. Germline-derived CDR1 and CDR2 are MNHEY and SMNVEV (reference sequence). Losses at the gene ends were 1 base for V and 6 bases for J; bases not matched to a gene: 2. The CDR3 here is CASSLFGGAGELFF. CDR3 sequence (DNA): TGTGCCAGCAGTTTATTTGGGGGGGCCGGGGAGCTGTTTTTT.

This chain uses TRBV19 with TRBJ2-4, with D perhaps matching TRBD1 (6 bases). There are 15 residues in the CDR3. Germline CDR1 reads LNHDA; CDR2 reads SQIVND (reference sequence). Trimming shortened V by 7 bases and J by 7 bases, and 20 bases separated the two germline ends. The CDR3 DNA sequence: TGTGCCAGTAAAGAAAGCCTGAACAGGGTCAACATTCAGTACTTC. As protein: CASKESLNRVNIQYF.

This chain links TRBV5-6 with TRBJ1-4, with 11 nucleotides matching TRBD1. CDR3 length: 14 amino acids. In germline, CDR1 is SGHDT, CDR2 YYEEEE. Trimming cost V 4 bases and J 11 bases; bases outside gene matches: 7. Here the CDR3 DNA reads TGTGCCAGCAGCCTCGGACAGGGGGCCATGAAACTGTTTTTT. This sequence encodes CASSLGQGAMKLFF.

V usage is TRBV3-1 (or the pseudogene TRBV3-2) and J usage is TRBJ2-5; TRBD2 matches at 9 bases. The CDR3 length is 15 residues. J was trimmed by 5 bases and V by 3 bases; bases with no gene match: 7. CDR1 is LGHDT and CDR2 is YNNKEL in the germline V gene (reference sequence). The DNA of the CDR3 is TGTGCCAGCAGCCACCGCGGGGGGGCCGGGGAGACCCAGTACTTC. It yields the protein CASSHRGGAGETQYF.